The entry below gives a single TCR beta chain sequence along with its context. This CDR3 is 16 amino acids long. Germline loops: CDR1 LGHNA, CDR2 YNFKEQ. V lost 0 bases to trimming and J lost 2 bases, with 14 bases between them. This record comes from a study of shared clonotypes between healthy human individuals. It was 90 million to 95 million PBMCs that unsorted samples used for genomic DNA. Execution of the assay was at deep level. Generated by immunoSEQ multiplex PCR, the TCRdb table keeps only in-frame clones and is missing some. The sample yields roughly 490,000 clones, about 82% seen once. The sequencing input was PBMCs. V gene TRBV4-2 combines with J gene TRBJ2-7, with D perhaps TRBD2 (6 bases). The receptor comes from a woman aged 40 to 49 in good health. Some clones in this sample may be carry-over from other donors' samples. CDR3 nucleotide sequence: TGTGCCAGCAGCCAAGATCCAGCGGGCCTCGCCTACGAGCAGTACTTC. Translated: CASSQDPAGLAYEQYF.